Listed below are T cell receptor beta chains from one sample, sequenced in a study of regulatory T cells in long-lasting Graves disease. One entry per CDR3 protein, called by TCRdb with MiXCR from the multiplex PCR reads. The table has under 450,000 distinct CDR3 sequences, roughly a quarter seen once; the top ten hold over 25%. The source was peripheral blood mononuclear cells (PBMCs), collected when the disease was refractory, from a patient treated with antithyroid drugs. The receptors originated from a female donor with Graves disease. Each CDR3 is given with its conserved first and last residue. A D gene is named only where the DNA matches it firmly. The listing skips clone size in some rows; elsewhere it reads once, few, many or a size class.

cdr3_aa: CASSLDLSSSYEQYF; cdr3_nt: TGCGCCAGCAGCTTGGACTTGAGTAGCTCCTACGAGCAGTACTTC; clone_size: few; v_call: TRBV5-1; j_call: TRBJ2-7; d_call: NA
cdr3_aa: CASSWGQVATNEKLFF; cdr3_nt: TGTGCCAGCAGTTGGGGACAGGTGGCAACTAATGAAAAACTGTTTTTT; clone_size: NA; v_call: TRBV12-3/TRBV12-4; j_call: TRBJ1-4; d_call: TRBD1
cdr3_aa: CASSASGSNEQFF; cdr3_nt: TGTGCCAGCAGCGCAAGCGGGAGTAATGAGCAGTTCTTC; clone_size: NA; v_call: TRBV7-2; j_call: TRBJ2-1; d_call: TRBD2
cdr3_aa: CASSENPGQDRSYEQYF; cdr3_nt: TGTGCCAGCAGTGAGAACCCGGGACAGGATCGATCCTACGAGCAGTACTTC; clone_size: NA; v_call: TRBV25-1; j_call: TRBJ2-7; d_call: TRBD1
cdr3_aa: CSVDEGVRGTGELFF; cdr3_nt: TGCAGCGTTGATGAGGGGGTTCGTGGCACCGGGGAGCTGTTTTTT; clone_size: NA; v_call: TRBV29-1; j_call: TRBJ2-2; d_call: NA
cdr3_aa: CASSPRLAANTGELFF; cdr3_nt: TGTGCCAGCTCACCCAGACTAGCGGCGAACACCGGGGAGCTGTTTTTT; clone_size: NA; v_call: TRBV18; j_call: TRBJ2-2; d_call: TRBD2
cdr3_aa: CASRSGTGGNYGYTF; cdr3_nt: TGCGCCAGCAGATCCGGGACAGGGGGTAACTATGGCTACACCTTC; clone_size: few; v_call: TRBV5-1; j_call: TRBJ1-2; d_call: TRBD1
cdr3_aa: CASSLDAGAAYEQYF; cdr3_nt: TGCGCCAGCAGCTTGGATGCGGGGGCAGCGTACGAGCAGTACTTC; clone_size: few; v_call: TRBV5-1; j_call: TRBJ2-7; d_call: NA
cdr3_aa: CASSSGTDVGYTF; cdr3_nt: TGTGCCAGCTCATCCGGGACCGACGTTGGCTACACCTTC; clone_size: many; v_call: TRBV18; j_call: TRBJ1-2; d_call: NA
cdr3_aa: CASTTGQLKRYNSPLHF; cdr3_nt: TGTGCCAGCACGACGGGACAGCTGAAGCGTTATAATTCACCCCTCCACTTT; clone_size: NA; v_call: TRBV28; j_call: TRBJ1-6; d_call: TRBD1
cdr3_aa: CASSLWRETPYEQYF; cdr3_nt: TGTGCCAGCAGTTTATGGAGGGAGACACCTTACGAGCAGTACTTC; clone_size: many; v_call: TRBV28; j_call: TRBJ2-7; d_call: NA
cdr3_aa: CASSYGTKLAGQETQYF; cdr3_nt: TGTGCCAGCAGTTACGGAACTAAACTAGCGGGTCAAGAGACCCAGTACTTC; clone_size: NA; v_call: TRBV6-5; j_call: TRBJ2-5; d_call: TRBD2
cdr3_aa: CAWFSNTGELFF; cdr3_nt: TGTGCCTGGTTTTCGAACACCGGGGAGCTGTTTTTT; clone_size: few; v_call: TRBV30; j_call: TRBJ2-2; d_call: NA
cdr3_aa: CASSPVHFNQPQHF; cdr3_nt: TGTGCCAGCAGCCCGGTACATTTTAATCAGCCCCAGCATTTT; clone_size: few; v_call: TRBV28; j_call: TRBJ1-5; d_call: NA
cdr3_aa: CASSAGTGIYEQYF; cdr3_nt: TGTGCCAGCAGTGCCGGGACAGGGATCTACGAGCAGTACTTC; clone_size: NA; v_call: TRBV12-3/TRBV12-4; j_call: TRBJ2-7; d_call: TRBD1
cdr3_aa: CASSMRAGGHIGELFF; cdr3_nt: TGTGCCAGTAGTATGAGAGCGGGAGGGCATATCGGGGAGCTGTTTTTT; clone_size: NA; v_call: TRBV19; j_call: TRBJ2-2; d_call: TRBD2
cdr3_aa: CAGWGFYGYTF; cdr3_nt: TGTGCCGGATGGGGGTTCTATGGCTACACCTTC; clone_size: many; v_call: TRBV2; j_call: TRBJ1-2; d_call: NA
cdr3_aa: CASSLNPSQPQHF; cdr3_nt: TGTGCCAGCAGCTTAAACCCCAGCCAGCCCCAGCATTTT; clone_size: many; v_call: TRBV7-3; j_call: TRBJ1-5; d_call: NA
cdr3_aa: CASSFGTAAFF; cdr3_nt: TGTGCCAGCAGTTTTGGGACAGCAGCTTTCTTT; clone_size: NA; v_call: TRBV28; j_call: TRBJ1-1; d_call: TRBD1
cdr3_aa: CASSEPLTEAFF; cdr3_nt: TGTGCCAGCAGTGAACCCCTCACTGAAGCTTTCTTT; clone_size: many; v_call: TRBV2; j_call: TRBJ1-1; d_call: NA
cdr3_aa: CSARDPGLALYEQYF; cdr3_nt: TGCAGTGCTAGAGACCCGGGACTAGCTCTGTACGAGCAGTACTTC; clone_size: NA; v_call: TRBV20-1; j_call: TRBJ2-7; d_call: TRBD2
cdr3_aa: CASRARESSYEQYF; cdr3_nt: TGTGCCAGCCGAGCGAGAGAGAGTTCCTACGAGCAGTACTTC; clone_size: many; v_call: TRBV6-1; j_call: TRBJ2-7; d_call: NA
cdr3_aa: CSGLVLTDTQYF; cdr3_nt: TGCAGCGGACTAGTTCTCACAGATACGCAGTATTTT; clone_size: few; v_call: TRBV29-1; j_call: TRBJ2-3; d_call: NA
cdr3_aa: CASSLGSYSPLHF; cdr3_nt: TGTGCCAGCAGTTTGGGGAGCTATTCACCCCTCCACTTT; clone_size: few; v_call: TRBV12-3/TRBV12-4; j_call: TRBJ1-6; d_call: NA
cdr3_aa: CASLDTSYNSPLHF; cdr3_nt: TGTGCCAGCTTGGACACATCCTATAATTCACCCCTCCACTTT; clone_size: many; v_call: TRBV12-3/TRBV12-4; j_call: TRBJ1-6; d_call: NA
cdr3_aa: CASSEGVADKQYF; cdr3_nt: TGTGCCAGCAGTGAGGGAGTAGCGGACAAGCAGTACTTC; clone_size: many; v_call: TRBV2; j_call: TRBJ2-7; d_call: NA
cdr3_aa: CASSTAGTGMYEQYF; cdr3_nt: TGTGCCAGTAGTACGGCCGGGACAGGGATGTACGAGCAGTACTTC; clone_size: NA; v_call: TRBV19; j_call: TRBJ2-7; d_call: TRBD1
cdr3_aa: CAWDLGTVGSPLHF; cdr3_nt: TGTGCCTGGGACCTCGGGACAGTTGGTTCACCCCTCCACTTT; clone_size: few; v_call: TRBV30; j_call: TRBJ1-6; d_call: TRBD1
cdr3_aa: CASHQTTNEKLFF; cdr3_nt: TGTGCCAGCCATCAGACAACTAATGAAAAACTGTTTTTT; clone_size: many; v_call: TRBV2; j_call: TRBJ1-4; d_call: NA
cdr3_aa: CASSSRTPFAETQYF; cdr3_nt: TGTGCCAGCAGCTCTCGGACCCCCTTCGCGGAGACCCAGTACTTC; clone_size: many; v_call: TRBV7-2; j_call: TRBJ2-5; d_call: NA
cdr3_aa: CSVGGQGRTGELFF; cdr3_nt: TGCAGCGTTGGGGGACAGGGTAGAACCGGGGAGCTGTTTTTT; clone_size: few; v_call: TRBV29-1; j_call: TRBJ2-2; d_call: TRBD1
cdr3_aa: CASSYGGTSTDTQYF; cdr3_nt: TGTGCCAGCAGTTACGGCGGAACTAGCACAGATACGCAGTATTTT; clone_size: NA; v_call: TRBV6-5; j_call: TRBJ2-3; d_call: NA
cdr3_aa: CASRRGTGVTDGYTF; cdr3_nt: TGTGCCAGTAGACGAGGGACAGGGGTAACAGATGGCTACACCTTC; clone_size: NA; v_call: TRBV19; j_call: TRBJ1-2; d_call: TRBD1
cdr3_aa: CASSRGLAGRKETQYF; cdr3_nt: TGTGCCAGCAGTAGGGGACTAGCGGGACGGAAAGAGACCCAGTACTTC; clone_size: many; v_call: TRBV2; j_call: TRBJ2-5; d_call: TRBD2
cdr3_aa: CASSLDRQGAKAFF; cdr3_nt: TGTGCCAGCAGCTTAGACCGACAGGGGGCGAAAGCTTTCTTT; clone_size: many; v_call: TRBV11-1; j_call: TRBJ1-1; d_call: TRBD1
cdr3_aa: CASRRTPGEGRTSEAFF; cdr3_nt: TGTGCCAGCAGACGTACCCCGGGGGAGGGACGAACTTCTGAAGCTTTCTTT; clone_size: few; v_call: TRBV6-1; j_call: TRBJ1-1; d_call: NA
cdr3_aa: CAWIAGGHSPETQYF; cdr3_nt: TGTGCCTGGATCGCGGGAGGGCATTCCCCAGAGACCCAGTACTTC; clone_size: NA; v_call: TRBV30; j_call: TRBJ2-5; d_call: TRBD2
cdr3_aa: CSARGTTREQYF; cdr3_nt: TGCAGTGCTAGAGGAACTACTCGCGAGCAGTACTTC; clone_size: many; v_call: TRBV20-1; j_call: TRBJ2-7; d_call: NA
cdr3_aa: CASSADINSGANVLTF; cdr3_nt: TGTGCCAGCAGTGCAGACATCAACTCTGGGGCCAACGTCCTGACTTTC; clone_size: many; v_call: TRBV6-4; j_call: TRBJ2-6; d_call: NA
cdr3_aa: CASSLKGGNQPQHF; cdr3_nt: TGTGCCAGCAGCTTAAAGGGTGGTAATCAGCCCCAGCATTTT; clone_size: NA; v_call: TRBV7-2; j_call: TRBJ1-5; d_call: NA
cdr3_aa: CASRGTGAENTEAFF; cdr3_nt: TGTGCCAGCCGTGGGACAGGGGCTGAGAACACTGAAGCTTTCTTT; clone_size: NA; v_call: TRBV6-1; j_call: TRBJ1-1; d_call: TRBD1
cdr3_aa: CASSSPGAGANTEAFF; cdr3_nt: TGTGCCAGCAGTTCCCCCGGGGCAGGGGCGAACACTGAAGCTTTCTTT; clone_size: many; v_call: TRBV28; j_call: TRBJ1-1; d_call: NA
cdr3_aa: CASSISWQGSRVRQPQHF; cdr3_nt: TGTGCCAGTAGTATTTCATGGCAGGGCTCACGGGTGCGTCAGCCCCAGCATTTT; clone_size: NA; v_call: TRBV19; j_call: TRBJ1-5; d_call: NA
cdr3_aa: CASSEPEGGNIQYF; cdr3_nt: TGTGCCAGCAGTGAGCCGGAAGGGGGGAACATTCAGTACTTC; clone_size: few; v_call: TRBV2; j_call: TRBJ2-4; d_call: NA
cdr3_aa: CASSYRPGRGKETQYF; cdr3_nt: TGTGCCAGCAGCTACCGTCCTGGCAGGGGGAAAGAGACCCAGTACTTC; clone_size: NA; v_call: TRBV14; j_call: TRBJ2-5; d_call: TRBD1
cdr3_aa: CASSQGADTQYF; cdr3_nt: TGCGCCAGCAGCCAAGGGGCAGATACGCAGTATTTT; clone_size: once; v_call: TRBV4-3; j_call: TRBJ2-3; d_call: NA
cdr3_aa: CASGWAGGSYEQYF; cdr3_nt: TGCGCCAGCGGGTGGGCGGGAGGATCCTACGAGCAGTACTTC; clone_size: NA; v_call: TRBV5-1; j_call: TRBJ2-7; d_call: TRBD2
cdr3_aa: CASSWTIGNQPQHF; cdr3_nt: TGTGCCAGCAGTTGGACGATTGGCAATCAGCCCCAGCATTTT; clone_size: few; v_call: TRBV28; j_call: TRBJ1-5; d_call: NA
cdr3_aa: CASSLGRGFGYTF; cdr3_nt: TGTGCCAGCAGCCTGGGCAGGGGCTTCGGCTACACCTTC; clone_size: NA; v_call: TRBV28; j_call: TRBJ1-2; d_call: NA
cdr3_aa: CASSSPYTGELFF; cdr3_nt: TGCGCCAGCAGCTCACCCTACACCGGGGAGCTGTTTTTT; clone_size: many; v_call: TRBV5-1; j_call: TRBJ2-2; d_call: NA
cdr3_aa: CASSLGTGGEDEQYF; cdr3_nt: TGTGCCAGCAGTTTGGGGACAGGGGGCGAAGACGAGCAGTACTTC; clone_size: NA; v_call: TRBV28; j_call: TRBJ2-7; d_call: TRBD1
cdr3_aa: CASSARPHEQYF; cdr3_nt: TGTGCCAGCAGTGCCCGCCCCCACGAGCAGTACTTC; clone_size: few; v_call: TRBV2; j_call: TRBJ2-7; d_call: NA
cdr3_aa: CASSLEGAREQYF; cdr3_nt: TGTGCCAGCAGCTTAGAGGGGGCTCGCGAGCAGTACTTC; clone_size: many; v_call: TRBV7-2; j_call: TRBJ2-7; d_call: TRBD1
cdr3_aa: CASSLAVFWELFF; cdr3_nt: TGTGCCAGCAGCTTAGCTGTATTTTGGGAGCTGTTTTTT; clone_size: NA; v_call: TRBV7-2; j_call: TRBJ2-2; d_call: NA
cdr3_aa: CASSGDSFNYGYTF; cdr3_nt: TGTGCCAGCAGCGGGGACAGTTTTAACTATGGCTACACCTTC; clone_size: many; v_call: TRBV2; j_call: TRBJ1-2; d_call: TRBD1